Below, 22 T cell receptor beta chains from the same sample are listed, as sequenced in a study of tumor and adjacent non-tumor tissue in lung cancer. No cell sorting was done before RNA was extracted from the tissue. A modified ARM-PCR protocol with three rounds of nested PCR amplified TCRbeta. TCRdb processed the multiplex PCR reads anew with MiXCR; each CDR3 protein has one entry. The sample shows some 99,000 distinct CDR3 sequences, roughly 80% of them seen only once. Sequenced material: lung tumor tissue. The receptors shown here come from a woman in her sixties or seventies with non-small cell lung cancer.

This rearrangement joins TRBV6-2 or TRBV6-3 to TRBJ1-4, with no clear D. Looked up from germline, CDR1 is MNHEY and CDR2 is SVGEGT. The CDR3 sequence is 15 residues long. Trimming took 7 bases from V and 0 from J, leaving 12 bases between them. CDR3 sequence (DNA): TGTGCCAGCACTGGAGCAGACTCAACTAATGAAAAACTGTTTTTT. Translated, it gives CASTGADSTNEKLFF.

A note on this clonotype: One end of the junction is discordant with germline, which a read error may explain. V usage is TRBV11-3 and J usage is TRBJ2-2; D possibly corresponds to TRBD2 (7 bases). The CDR3 has 15 residues. Germline V gene sequence: CDR1 SGHNT, CDR2 YENEEA. CDR3 in amino acids: CASSWGGRNTGGLLF. As DNA, the CDR3 is TGTGCCAGCAGCTGGGGGGGCAGAAACACCGGGGGGCTGCTTTTT.

As regards this clonotype: A single base separates this from a much larger clone, so it may be a read error. The chain carries TRBV6-5 and TRBJ1-1, with TRBD1 identical over 10 bases. Germline loops: CDR1 MNHEY, CDR2 SVGAGI. The CDR3 contains 14 residues. The CDR3 spells CATSRQGAGTEAFF. The DNA of the CDR3 is TGTGCCACCAGTCGACAGGGGGCCGGCACTGAAGCTTTCTTT.

Points on this clonotype: A much larger clonotype is one base distant, so this may be a read error. The chain couples TRBV10-3 to TRBJ1-4; 7 bases match TRBD1. The germline V gene encodes CDR1 ENHRY and CDR2 SYGVKD. The trim removed 4 bases at V and 2 bases at J, leaving 4 bases unmatched. CDR3 length equals 15 residues. CDR3 in amino acids: CAISGGRGTNEKLFF. Written as DNA, the CDR3 is TGTGCCATCAGTGGCGGCAGGGGGACTAATGAAAAACTGTTTTTT.

Of note for this clonotype: The junction shows a germline mismatch at one end, possibly a read error. The chain recombines TRBV11-3 with TRBJ1-1, with D perhaps matching TRBD1 (6 bases). Germline CDR1 SGHNT, CDR2 YENEEA. CDR3 length: 13 amino acids. The CDR3 DNA reads TGTGCCAGTAAGGGGGATAAAGACACTGAAGTTTTCTTT. Translating it yields CASKGDKDTEVFF.

To note about this clonotype: Germline is not matched at one junction end, which may reflect a read error. This rearrangement joins TRBV11-2 to TRBJ2-7; D is uncertain. Germline-derived CDR1 and CDR2 are SGHAT and FQNNGV. The CDR3 contains 15 residues. The CDR3 bases are TGTGCCAGCAGCTCCCCCGTGAGGTCCTCCTACGGGCAGTACTTC. Translation: CASSSPVRSSYGQYF.

On this clonotype itself: One junction end disagrees with the germline gene, perhaps due to a read error. The CDR3, as DNA: TGTGCCGGCAGTCCCCCGCGAGGGTCCCTCCACTTT. Amino acid sequence: CAGSPPRGSLHF. V and J are TRBV28 and TRBJ1-6; the D is unclear. The CDR3 totals 12 residues. Looked up from germline, CDR1 is MDHEN and CDR2 is SYDVKM.

By sample fraction, this clonotype is medium-sized (0.01 to 0.1%). V gene TRBV11-2 combines with J gene TRBJ1-6; perhaps TRBD1 as D (6 bases). This CDR3 contains 13 residues. V was shortened by 0 bases and J by 14 bases, with 11 bases between the two germline ends. Germline CDR1 is SGHAT and CDR2 is FQNNGV. CDR3 nucleotides: TGTGCCAGCAGCTTAGAGGGAACAGGGACCCTCCACTTT. As protein: CASSLEGTGTLHF.

CDR3 DNA: TGTGCCAGCAGTACAGGCCCCTCTCGGGGCTACACCTTC. Amino acid sequence: CASSTGPSRGYTF. V gene TRBV28 combines with J gene TRBJ1-2, with D possibly TRBD1 on 5 matching bases. The CDR3 has 13 residues. Trimming took off 5 bases at V and 8 bases at J, with 15 bases between the two ends. The V gene's germline CDR1 is MDHEN and CDR2 SYDVKM.

This clonotype was observed a single time. At one of its ends the junction is not consistent with the germline gene, which may arise from a read error. This chain uses TRBV10-2 with TRBJ2-3, with D perhaps TRBD1 or TRBD2 (6 bases each). Per germline, CDR1 WSHSY and CDR2 SAAADI. The CDR3 runs 14 residues. The CDR3 DNA is TGCGCCAGCAGTGTTGTGGGGAGGACAGATAAGCAGTATTTT. Protein sequence: CASSVVGRTDKQYF.

For this clonotype: The junction shows a germline mismatch at one end, possibly a read error. This chain joins TRBV6-2 or TRBV6-3 and TRBJ1-2; possible D gene TRBD1, 5 bases. CDR1 and CDR2 from the germline V gene are MNHEY and SVGEGT. The CDR3 has 15 amino acids. In DNA form, the CDR3 reads TGTGCCAGCAGTCCCCCTGGACATCGGAACTATGGCTACATTTTC. Amino acid sequence: CASSPPGHRNYGYIF.

Regarding this clonotype: A much larger clonotype is one base distant, so this may be a read error. This is likely a read error, given that the CDR3 carries no conserved phenylalanine or tryptophan at its end. The rearrangement joins TRBV6-5 to TRBJ1-1; tentative D call: TRBD1 (5 bases). The CDR3 is made up of 14 amino acids. Between the trimmed V and J ends, which lost 6 bases and 3 bases, there was a span of 14 bases. CDR1 MNHEY and CDR2 SVGAGI come from the germline V gene. This chain's CDR3 is CASSSLGRDTEAFI. As DNA, the CDR3 is TGTGCCAGCAGCAGCCTGGGACGGGACACTGAAGCTTTCATT.

As to this clonotype: One junction end does not reproduce the germline sequence, and a read error may be involved. The rearrangement uses TRBV20-1 and TRBJ2-1; TRBD2 matches at 15 bases. Germline CDR1 and CDR2: DFQATT and SNEGSKA (reference sequence). The CDR3 loop spans 16 amino acids. This chain's CDR3 is CNAQPGLAGGYNEQFF. CDR3 nucleotides: TGTAATGCACAGCCGGGACTAGCGGGAGGATACAATGAGCAGTTCTTC.

This clonotype was observed once. The CDR3 carries no conserved terminal phenylalanine or tryptophan, so it likely arises from a read error. This chain uses TRBV11-2 with TRBJ1-2; perhaps TRBD1 as D (5 bases). Looked up from germline, CDR1 is SGHAT and CDR2 is FQNNGV. The CDR3 totals 15 residues. The chain's CDR3 is CASSLVRDGLHGYTI. The CDR3 nucleotides read TGTGCTAGCAGCTTAGTACGGGACGGCCTGCATGGCTACACCATC.

There are many counts of this clonotype. V usage is TRBV11-2 and J usage is TRBJ2-1; D not resolved. Germline V gene data show CDR1 as SGHAT and CDR2 as FQNNGV. This CDR3 spans 12 amino acids. Trimming cost V 6 bases and J 3 bases, with 6 bases left between them. Written as DNA, the CDR3 is TGTGCCAGCAGACCCGGCTACAATGAGCAGTTCTTC. Protein: CASRPGYNEQFF.

This clonotype has just a few counts. A single base separates this from a much larger clone, so it may be a read error. V usage is TRBV4-3 and J usage is TRBJ1-4; TRBD1 matches 9 bases. The CDR3 totals 18 residues. Germline V gene lookup returns CDR1 LGHNA and CDR2 YSLEER. Trimming removed 0 bases from V and 7 bases from J; junction bases left unmatched: 12. The CDR3 nucleotides are TGCGCCAGCAGCCAAGATGGGCCCGGGACAGGGCCGGGTGAAAAACTGTTTTTT. Protein: CASSQDGPGTGPGEKLFF.

A remark on this clonotype: This may arise from a read error, as a much more abundant clone is one base away. The chain couples TRBV6-6 to TRBJ1-3; the match to TRBD1 covers 8 bases. The CDR3 totals 16 residues. Germline V gives CDR1 MNHNY, CDR2 SVGAGI (reference sequence). The CDR3 DNA reads as TGTGACAGCAGAACGCTCAGGGGGCTCTCTGGAAACACCATATATTTT. It encodes CDSRTLRGLSGNTIYF.

Note on this clonotype: Relative to the germline gene, one junction end is altered; a read error may explain this. The chain links TRBV7-2 to TRBJ2-7; tentative D call: TRBD1 (5 bases). The CDR3 is 13 residues long. Per the germline V gene, CDR1 is SGHTA and CDR2 is FQGNSA. The CDR3 is CASSPDTYYDQYF. CDR3 sequence (DNA): TGTGCCAGCAGCCCGGACACATACTACGATCAGTACTTC.

Details on this clonotype: A much larger clone lies one base from this, so it may be a read error. Since the CDR3 does not end with the conserved phenylalanine or tryptophan, this likely comes from a read error. It is unclear where the CDR3 begins or ends on the DNA, so no DNA is shown, and the CDR3 is as TCRdb lists it. The J gene is TRBJ2-1, the V gene TRBV11-3; the table's D call of TRBD2 was not tested on the DNA. Germline V lookup: CDR1 SGHNT, CDR2 YENEEA. The CDR3 spans 16 amino acids, including both terminal residues. The CDR3 sequence is CASSLGTSGKNNELFL.

In the case of this clonotype: Relative to the germline gene, one junction end is altered; a read error may explain this. The chain links TRBV11-3 to TRBJ1-1; D ambiguous. The CDR3 covers 15 residues. Germline V gene sequence: CDR1 SGHNT, CDR2 YENEEA. CDR3 sequence: CASSLDSGKGTEALF. The CDR3 DNA is TGTGCCAGCAGCTTGGATTCGGGGAAAGGCACTGAAGCTTTATTT. Filled out from reference TRBV11-3 and TRBJ1-1, the complete variable domain reads EAGVVQSPRYKIIEKKQPVAFWCNPISGHNTLYWYLQNLGQGPELLIRYENEEAVDDSQLPKDRFSAERLKGVDSTLKIQPAELGDSAVYLCASSLDSGKGTEALFGQGTRLTVV.

This clonotype is a singleton in its sample. One end of the junction fails to match germline, which may point to a read error. The chain combines TRBV11-1 with TRBJ2-2; 12 bases fit TRBD2. The germline V gene encodes CDR1 SGHAT and CDR2 FQDESV (reference sequence). This CDR3 has 17 amino acids. The CDR3 protein is CASSPRLAGEYSGVLFF. The DNA for the CDR3 is TGTGCCAGCAGCCCGCGACTAGCGGGAGAATACTCCGGGGTGCTGTTTTTT.

Comment on this clonotype: Compared with germline, one end of the junction differs, possibly owing to a read error. This rearrangement joins TRBV4-3 to TRBJ2-4; D is ambiguous. CDR1 and CDR2 from the germline V gene are LGHNA and YSLEER. This CDR3 has 13 amino acids. DNA of the CDR3: TGCGCCAGTAGCCGCAGTATCCAAAACATTCAGTACTTC. As protein: CASSRSIQNIQYF.